A single sample gave rise to the 32 T cell receptor beta chains below, sequenced in a study of blood T cell repertoires in COVID-19. Assay: immunoSEQ multiplex PCR; the TCRdb copy retains only in-frame clones and omits some. The table lists 45,000 to 55,000 clones, roughly 84% of them singletons. Input material: peripheral blood. The receptor source for this set is a man between 70 and 80 years old with active COVID-19.

This clone was observed once. This chain joins TRBV5-1 and TRBJ2-6, with 7 bases identical to TRBD1. Germline V CDR1 and CDR2: SGHRS, YFSETQ. The V gene end was trimmed by 4 bases and the J gene end by 0 bases; junction bases not matched to a gene: 1. The CDR3 is 15 amino acids. The DNA for the CDR3 is TGCGCCAGCAGCCCAGGGGGCTCTGGGGCCAACGTCCTGACTTTC. Translated: CASSPGGSGANVLTF.

V usage is TRBV11-2 and J usage is TRBJ1-2, with unresolved D. The V gene's germline CDR1 is SGHAT and CDR2 FQNNGV. This CDR3 region has 12 residues. Trimming took off 1 base at V and 5 bases at J, with 5 bases between the two ends. DNA for the CDR3: TGTGCCAGCAGCTTAGGTGTATATGGCTACACCTTC. Encoded protein: CASSLGVYGYTF. Drawing the rest from reference TRBV11-2 and TRBJ1-2, the complete variable domain is EAGVAQSPRYKIIEKRQSVAFWCNPISGHATLYWYQQILGQGPKLLIQFQNNGVVDDSQLPKDRFSAERLKGVDSTLKIQPAKLEDSAVYLCASSLGVYGYTFGSGTRLTVV.

This chain connects TRBV6-2 or TRBV6-3 to TRBJ2-6; D might be TRBD1 (6 bases). The CDR3 loop spans 16 amino acids. Per germline, CDR1 MNHEY and CDR2 SVGEGT. Trimming removed 2 bases from V and 0 bases from J, with 8 bases in between. CDR3 bases: TGTGCCAGCAGTTACCGAGGGGGCTCTGGGGCCAACGTCCTGACTTTC. Residues: CASSYRGGSGANVLTF.

This rearrangement joins TRBV9 to TRBJ1-6; 11 bases fit TRBD1. Germline lookup yields CDR1 SGDLS and CDR2 YYNGEE. The CDR3 is 18 residues long. The V gene end was trimmed by 0 bases and the J gene end by 9 bases; junction bases not matched to a gene: 11. In DNA form, the CDR3 reads TGTGCCAGCAGCGTAGGAGGACAGGGGGCTGGACTAGGTTCACCCCTCCACTTT. Translating it yields CASSVGGQGAGLGSPLHF.

In this sample, this clone turned up once. J is TRBJ2-2 and V is TRBV2; D uncertain. V lost 6 bases and J lost 4, with 9 bases in between. Germline CDR1 is SNHLY and CDR2 is FYNNEI. There are 13 residues in the CDR3. DNA of the CDR3: TGTGCCAGCAGAATACAGATCACCGGGGAGCTGTTTTTT. This codes for CASRIQITGELFF.

This clone was detected only a few times. J is TRBJ1-6 and V is TRBV5-1, with 7 positions matching TRBD1. V lost 4 bases, J lost 7 bases, and 5 bases stayed unmatched. Germline V gene data show CDR1 as SGHRS and CDR2 as YFSETQ. This CDR3 has 14 amino acids. The chain's CDR3 is CASSKGQQNSPLHF. CDR3 DNA sequence: TGCGCCAGCAGCAAGGGACAGCAGAATTCACCCCTCCACTTT.

J is TRBJ2-1 and V is TRBV9; 8 bases match TRBD1. The CDR3 has 14 amino acids. V was clipped by 0 bases and J by 9 bases; unmatched bases: 5. Germline CDR1 SGDLS, CDR2 YYNGEE. CDR3: CASSVASGQGEQFF. The CDR3, as DNA: TGTGCCAGCAGCGTAGCGTCCGGACAGGGTGAGCAGTTCTTC.

The chain recombines TRBV5-4 with TRBJ2-7; TRBD1 matches at 7 bases. The germline V gene encodes CDR1 SGHNT and CDR2 YYREEE (reference sequence). V was pared by 0 bases and J by 2 bases, with 5 bases of the junction left unmatched. This CDR3 is 15 amino acids long. The CDR3 nucleotides are TGTGCCAGCAGCTTGGGGACAGGCCTACCCTACGAGCAGTACTTC. It codes for CASSLGTGLPYEQYF.

The chain employs TRBV5-1 and TRBJ2-1, with 8 bases fitting TRBD2. This CDR3 has 15 amino acids. Germline values: CDR1 SGHRS, CDR2 YFSETQ. V lost 0 bases and J lost 5; bases outside the gene matches: 4. CDR3 loop: CASSLVAGTDNEQFF. CDR3 DNA sequence: TGCGCCAGCAGCTTGGTAGCGGGGACCGACAATGAGCAGTTCTTC.

The rearrangement uses TRBV7-3 and TRBJ1-2; possibly TRBD1 for D (6 bases). Germline values: CDR1 SGHTA, CDR2 FQGTGA. The V end lost 4 bases, the J end lost 8 bases, and 14 bases lay between the germline ends. The CDR3 extends over 13 amino acids. The CDR3 loop is CASSSNQGLGYTF. DNA of the CDR3: TGTGCCAGCAGCTCAAACCAGGGGTTGGGCTACACCTTC.

The genes are TRBV27 and TRBJ2-4, with 7 bases fitting TRBD1. There are 17 residues in the CDR3. The V gene end was trimmed by 11 bases and the J gene end by 0 bases; junction bases not matched to a gene: 16. The germline V gene has CDR1 MNHEY and CDR2 SMNVEV (reference sequence). The CDR3 is CAARTGSTGVAKNIQYF. CDR3 DNA sequence: TGTGCCGCCAGGACAGGTTCCACTGGTGTAGCCAAAAACATTCAGTACTTC.

The V and J genes are TRBV7-2 and TRBJ1-4; 9 bases line up with TRBD1. With 5 bases clipped from V and 7 bases from J, the junction kept 11 bases outside the gene matches. Germline CDR1 is SGHTA and CDR2 is FQGNSA. The length of the CDR3 is 16 residues. The CDR3 DNA follows: TGTGCCAGCAGCCAGGACAGGACAGGGGCGGGTGAAAAACTGTTTTTT. Protein product: CASSQDRTGAGEKLFF.

The V and J genes are TRBV9 and TRBJ2-7, with TRBD2 identical over 7 bases. V lost 1 base, J lost 5 bases, and 3 bases stayed unmatched. Germline V gene lookup returns CDR1 SGDLS and CDR2 YYNGEE. The CDR3 consists of 13 residues. CDR3 DNA sequence: TGTGCCAGCAGCGTACGGGGAGGGGACGAGCAGTACTTC. Its translation is CASSVRGGDEQYF. Combining the CDR3 with reference TRBV9 and TRBJ2-7 gives the whole variable domain DSGVTQTPKHLITATGQRVTLRCSPRSGDLSVYWYQQSLDQGLQFLIQYYNGEERAKGNILERFSAQQFPDLHSELNLSSLELGDSALYFCASSVRGGDEQYFGPGTRLTVT.

The rearrangement joins TRBV6-2 or TRBV6-3 to TRBJ2-7; D is unclear. Looked up from germline, CDR1 is MNHEY and CDR2 is SVGEGT. Trimming pared 3 bases from V and 0 bases from J, leaving 6 bases between. The CDR3 length is 13 residues. CDR3: CASSYMSSYEQYF. CDR3 nucleotide sequence: TGTGCCAGCAGTTATATGTCCTCCTACGAGCAGTACTTC.

J is TRBJ2-2 and V is TRBV7-2, with TRBD1 matching over 8 bases. This CDR3 has 16 amino acids. Germline CDR1 and CDR2: SGHTA and FQGNSA. The trim removed 3 bases at V and 4 bases at J, leaving 7 bases unmatched. CDR3 DNA sequence: TGTGCCAGCAGCTTGGACAGGGATCGGGGCACCGGGGAGCTGTTTTTT. Its protein product is CASSLDRDRGTGELFF.

V usage is TRBV27 and J usage is TRBJ1-2; TRBD1 might be the D (6 bases). CDR1 and CDR2 (germline): MNHEY, SMNVEV (reference sequence). Trimming removed 2 bases at V and 7 bases at J, with 11 bases between. This CDR3 region has 13 residues. CDR3 nucleotides: TGTGCCAGCAGTTTAACACAGGGCGGTGGCTACACCTTC. This gives the protein CASSLTQGGGYTF.

This clone was seen just once. Here the CDR3 reads CASSAGGSSYNEQFF. CDR3 sequence (DNA): TGTGCCAGTTCAGCGGGGGGCTCTTCCTACAATGAGCAGTTCTTC. V usage is TRBV19 and J usage is TRBJ2-1, with 9 bases matching TRBD2. This CDR3 has 15 amino acids. V shed 8 bases and J 1 base; nucleotides not matched to a gene: 6. CDR1 and CDR2 (germline): LNHDA, SQIVND (reference sequence).

The rearrangement joins TRBV5-6 to TRBJ2-1, with 8 bases identical to TRBD2. The germline CDR1 and CDR2 sequences are SGHDT and YYEEEE. The CDR3 extends over 15 amino acids. The ends lost 1 base at V and 0 bases at J; junction bases unmatched: 0. CDR3 sequence: CASSLRGGSYNEQFF. Here the CDR3 DNA reads TGTGCCAGCAGCTTGCGGGGGGGCTCCTACAATGAGCAGTTCTTC.

V gene TRBV6-5 combines with J gene TRBJ1-5, with D possibly being TRBD1 (6 bases). CDR1 is MNHEY and CDR2 is SVGAGI in the germline V gene. The CDR3 covers 14 residues. The V and J ends lost 6 bases and 5 bases respectively, with 14 bases between them. In nucleotides, the CDR3 is TGTGCCAGCAGGCCCTCAGGGGTACATCAGCCCCAGCATTTT. Its protein product is CASRPSGVHQPQHF.

The rearrangement links TRBV5-1 to TRBJ1-2, with a tentative D call TRBD1 (5 bases). Germline CDR1 SGHRS, CDR2 YFSETQ. The CDR3 is 14 amino acids. V was pared by 2 bases and J by 6 bases, with 14 bases between. The CDR3 loop is CASSLSRVRDGYTF. The CDR3 bases are TGCGCCAGCAGCTTATCCAGGGTACGGGATGGCTACACCTTC.

V usage is TRBV4-1 and J usage is TRBJ2-5; 10 bases agree with TRBD1. There are 17 residues in the CDR3. V lost 0 bases to trimming and J lost 5 bases; unmatched junction nucleotides: 9. Germline lookup yields CDR1 MGHRA and CDR2 YSYEKL. For the CDR3, the DNA is TGCGCCAGCAGCCAAGAAACGGGGACAGGGGATTGGGAGACCCAGTACTTC. Residues: CASSQETGTGDWETQYF.

The rearrangement uses TRBV7-2 and TRBJ1-1; D possibly corresponds to TRBD1 (6 bases). V lost 0 bases, J lost 7 bases, and 12 bases lay in between. This CDR3 has 14 amino acids. Germline lookup yields CDR1 SGHTA and CDR2 FQGNSA. CDR3 in amino acids: CASSLAPGGLEAFF. As DNA, the CDR3 is TGTGCCAGCAGCTTAGCGCCGGGGGGCCTTGAAGCTTTCTTT.

The chain is built from TRBV24-1 and TRBJ2-2; maybe TRBD2 (5 bases). In germline, CDR1 is KGHDR, CDR2 SFDVKD. The CDR3 consists of 16 residues. V shed 0 bases and J shed 3 bases, with 10 bases lying between them. CDR3 protein: CATSDLKDGDTGELFF. The CDR3 DNA sequence: TGTGCCACCAGTGATTTGAAAGACGGGGACACCGGGGAGCTGTTTTTT.

The chain has TRBV5-1 and TRBJ2-3, with TRBD1 matching 10 bases. Germline CDR1 is SGHRS and CDR2 is YFSETQ. Trimming at V came to 5 bases and at J to 3 bases, leaving 6 bases not matched to a gene. The CDR3 loop spans 15 amino acids. The CDR3 DNA reads TGCGCCAGCAGAGTTAGGACAGGGGGAACAGATACGCAGTATTTT. Amino acid sequence: CASRVRTGGTDTQYF.

The V gene is TRBV7-9, the J gene TRBJ1-1, with a possible D match to TRBD1 (6 bases). Trimming left V 5 bases short and J 2 bases short, with 15 bases between. CDR1 is SEHNR and CDR2 is FQNEAQ in the germline V gene (reference sequence). This CDR3 is 15 amino acids long. The CDR3 loop reads CASSPRGVGNTEAFF. The CDR3 bases are TGTGCCAGCAGCCCCAGGGGTGTGGGTAACACTGAAGCTTTCTTT.

The chain has TRBV7-9 and TRBJ1-6; TRBD1 aligns across 7 bases. Looked up from germline, CDR1 is SEHNR and CDR2 is FQNEAQ (reference sequence). The CDR3 has 14 residues. V shed 5 bases, J shed 6 bases, and the junction held 4 bases outside the gene matches. DNA of the CDR3: TGTGCCAGCAGCCCACAGGGGCCTAATTCACCCCTCCACTTT. Translated, it gives CASSPQGPNSPLHF.

The chain couples TRBV9 to TRBJ1-6; a weak D match, TRBD1 (5 bases). Trimming pared 8 bases from V and 6 bases from J, leaving 24 bases between. Germline V gene lookup returns CDR1 SGDLS and CDR2 YYNGEE. The CDR3 totals 17 residues. The CDR3 spells CASSLSATDVVNSPLHF. The CDR3 DNA reads as TGTGCCAGTTCCTTGTCAGCGACAGACGTAGTTAATTCACCCCTCCACTTT.

The chain recombines TRBV9 with TRBJ2-2; no firm D call. This CDR3 has 17 amino acids. The germline gives CDR1 SGDLS, CDR2 YYNGEE. The germline V and J ends were trimmed by 4 bases and 3 bases, with 19 bases remaining between them. This CDR3 reads CASSSRHSDTHTGELFF. CDR3 bases: TGTGCCAGCAGCTCCCGACACAGTGATACACACACCGGGGAGCTGTTTTTT.

The gene calls are TRBV12-5 and TRBJ2-1, with 8 bases aligning to TRBD1. The germline V gene has CDR1 LGHNT and CDR2 FRNRAP. The CDR3 extends over 17 amino acids. Trimming cost V 6 bases and J 3 bases; bases outside gene matches: 13. CDR3: CASGQPLTGDLYNEQFF. CDR3 DNA sequence: TGTGCTAGTGGACAACCATTGACAGGGGACCTCTACAATGAGCAGTTCTTC.

V usage is TRBV18 and J usage is TRBJ2-7; TRBD1 aligns across 7 bases. Unmatched junction bases numbered 14, after V lost 4 bases and J lost 5 bases. The length of the CDR3 is 16 residues. The germline CDR1 and CDR2 sequences are KGHSH and LQKENI. Here the CDR3 DNA reads TGTGCCAGCTCACTGGGATCACAGGGGCCCTTAAACGAGCAGTACTTC. It yields the protein CASSLGSQGPLNEQYF.

This clone was seen once. One junction end disagrees with the germline gene, perhaps due to a read error. This sequence joins TRBV7-7 and TRBJ2-5, with D maybe TRBD2 (6 bases). The CDR3 consists of 14 residues. CDR1 is SSHAT, CDR2 FNYEAQ, per germline (reference sequence). The CDR3 sequence: CASSFGGNGETQYF. CDR3 bases: TGTGCTAGCAGCTTTGGGGGGAATGGGGAGACCCAGTACTTC.

The genes are TRBV7-8 and TRBJ1-1; D is possibly TRBD1 (6 bases). Trimming stripped 4 bases from V and 8 bases from J, with 20 bases between. CDR1 and CDR2 from the germline V gene are SGHVS and FQNEAQ. The CDR3 spans 15 residues. This CDR3 reads CASSSNNLPGTEAFF. In DNA, the CDR3 is TGTGCCAGCAGCTCGAATAATTTACCGGGGACAGAAGCTTTCTTT.